Listed here is a single T cell receptor beta chain. Original methodology: Amplified reference gene primers provided the basis for estimating nucleated cell counts. The repertoire was sequenced with immunoSEQ multiplex PCR; TCRdb's copy has only in-frame clones and lacks some. Clone size and V and J calls were adopted from that table, with D and trimming inferred from the DNA. The sample carries fewer than 300,000 clones, 85% recorded once. This entry belongs to a study of blood T cell repertoires in COVID-19. Overall study: Sites in the United States, Italy and Spain provided acute and convalescent COVID-19 samples. PBMCs, B-cell-depleted T cells, or T cells were the source of the cDNA or gDNA that made up the material.

Losses at the gene ends were 6 bases for V and 0 bases for J; bases not matched to a gene: 8. The CDR3 consists of 17 residues. Germline V gene sequence: CDR1 MNHEY, CDR2 SMNVEV (reference sequence). The chain has TRBV27 and TRBJ2-6; the match to TRBD1 covers 7 bases. Sequenced sample: peripheral blood. The TCR originated in a human donor in a cohort sampled during active COVID-19. CDR3: CASRGTDFISGANVLTF. DNA of the CDR3: TGTGCCAGCAGAGGGACAGATTTCATCTCTGGGGCCAACGTCCTGACTTTC.